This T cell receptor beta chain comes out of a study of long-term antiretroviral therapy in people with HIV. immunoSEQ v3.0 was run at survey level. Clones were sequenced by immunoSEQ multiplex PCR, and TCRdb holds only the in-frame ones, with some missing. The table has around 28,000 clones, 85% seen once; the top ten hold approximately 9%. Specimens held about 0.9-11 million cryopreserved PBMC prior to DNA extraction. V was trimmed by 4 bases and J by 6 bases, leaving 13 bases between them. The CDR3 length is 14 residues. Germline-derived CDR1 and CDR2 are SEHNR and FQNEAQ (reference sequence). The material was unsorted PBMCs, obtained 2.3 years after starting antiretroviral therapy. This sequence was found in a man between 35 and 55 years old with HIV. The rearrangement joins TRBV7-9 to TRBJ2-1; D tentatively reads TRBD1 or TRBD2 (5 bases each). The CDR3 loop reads CASSSSTGGNEQFF. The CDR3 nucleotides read TGTGCCAGCAGCTCCTCCACTGGGGGCAATGAGCAGTTCTTC. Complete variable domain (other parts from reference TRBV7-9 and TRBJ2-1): DTGVSQNPRHKITKRGQNVTFRCDPISEHNRLYWYRQTLGQGPEFLTYFQNEAQLEKSRLLSDRFSAERPKGSFSTLEIQRTEQGDSAMYLCASSSSTGGNEQFFGPGTRLTVL.